This T cell receptor (beta chain) was identified in a study of T cell responses to AZD1222 COVID-19 vaccine. Whole-study results and caveats: The donor group comprised mostly white British people and more females; the analysis possibly underestimated clonal diversity. Only six or seven AZD1222 recipients tested seropositive at baseline.

The CDR3 contains 14 residues. Germline V gene lookup returns CDR1 SGHTA and CDR2 FQGNSA. With 4 bases clipped from V and 5 bases from J, the junction kept 6 bases outside the gene matches. Regarding this clone: The antigen is unknown.

The data were produced by immunoSEQ multiplex PCR, yet TCRdb's version contains in-frame clones alone and is incomplete. The profile shows 75,000 to 100,000 clones, 70% to 90% of them singletons. Sequences were derived from peripheral blood, sampled on day 0 of AZD1222 vaccination. V usage is TRBV7-2 and J usage is TRBJ2-5, with 8 bases that match TRBD2. The clonotype comes from an adult in good health. CDR3 in amino acids: CASSYSGTRETQYF. In nucleotides, the CDR3 is TGTGCCAGCAGCTATTCCGGGACTAGGGAGACCCAGTACTTC.